This TCR beta chain was documented in a study of post-analysis software for immune sequencing data. Study conclusions and caveats: With TRBV5-6, TRBV5-1 and TRBV20-1 included, about five TRBV segments were more frequent in patients than in controls.

Libraries were made from TCR beta cDNA, and they carried unique molecular identifiers. TCRdb reprocessed the PCR reads via MiXCR and lists one record per CDR3 protein. The profile shows roughly 800,000 distinct CDR3 sequences, about 45% of them singletons. The CDR3 has 16 residues. The J segment lost 7 bases and the V segment lost 5 bases, leaving 10 bases of the junction unmatched. Germline values: CDR1 SGHTA, CDR2 FQGTGA. There are a few counts of this clonotype. Its specificity is unknown. The sample taken for sequencing was blood. This sequence was found in a girl between 5 and 17 years old with multiple sclerosis. This chain links TRBV7-3 with TRBJ2-1; 11 bases are a match to TRBD2. As DNA, the CDR3 is TGTGCCAGCAGCCCCGTTACTAGCGGGAGTGGGAATGAGCAGTTCTTC. Translation: CASSPVTSGSGNEQFF.